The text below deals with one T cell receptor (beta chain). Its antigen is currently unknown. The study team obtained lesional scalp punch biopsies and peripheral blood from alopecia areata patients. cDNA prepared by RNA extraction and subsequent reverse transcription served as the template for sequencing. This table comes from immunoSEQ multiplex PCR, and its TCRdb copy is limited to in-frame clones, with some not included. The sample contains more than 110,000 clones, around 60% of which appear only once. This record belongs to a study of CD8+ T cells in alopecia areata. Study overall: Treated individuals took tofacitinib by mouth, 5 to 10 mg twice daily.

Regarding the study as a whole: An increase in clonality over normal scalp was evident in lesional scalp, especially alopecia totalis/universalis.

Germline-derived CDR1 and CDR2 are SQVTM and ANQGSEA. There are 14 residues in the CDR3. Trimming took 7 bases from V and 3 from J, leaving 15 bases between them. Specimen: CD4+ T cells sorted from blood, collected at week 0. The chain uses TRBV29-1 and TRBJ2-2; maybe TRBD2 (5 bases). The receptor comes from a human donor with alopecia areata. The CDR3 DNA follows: TGCAGCGCCGGAGGCTACTGGGACACCGGGGAGCTGTTTTTT. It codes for CSAGGYWDTGELFF.